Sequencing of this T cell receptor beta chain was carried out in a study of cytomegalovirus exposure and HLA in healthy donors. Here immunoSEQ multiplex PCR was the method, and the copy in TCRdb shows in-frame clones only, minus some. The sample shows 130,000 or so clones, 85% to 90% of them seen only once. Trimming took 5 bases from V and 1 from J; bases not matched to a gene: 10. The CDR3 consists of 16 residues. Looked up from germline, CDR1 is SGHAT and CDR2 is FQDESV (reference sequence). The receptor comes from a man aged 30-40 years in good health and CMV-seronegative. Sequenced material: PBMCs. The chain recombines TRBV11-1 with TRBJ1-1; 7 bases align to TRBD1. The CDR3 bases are TGTGCCAGCAGCCTACCTAGGACAGGAGCGAACACTGAAGCTTTCTTT. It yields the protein CASSLPRTGANTEAFF.